This section outlines one T cell receptor beta chain sequence together with its context. This record belongs to a study of blood T cells in healthy people across ages. Study-level information: Through template switching, about one barcoded beta molecule was captured per two T cells, as measured in model experiments.

Germline CDR1 reads LGHDT; CDR2 reads YNNKEL (reference sequence). The ends were cut back, 4 bases at V and 9 bases at J, with 10 bases in the middle. This CDR3 is built from 12 residues. Together with a sample-barcoded 5' primer, a J-beta primer mix was included in a second PCR lasting about 6 to 11 cycles. TCRdb passed the 5' RACE reads through MiXCR, listing each CDR3 protein once. The sample has about 680,000 distinct CDR3 sequences, about half seen once. Each of the donors had 8 to 10 milliliters of peripheral blood drawn into EDTA-treated Vacutainer tubes. Per-sample yields of isolated PBMCs were at least 7 million.

Sequences were obtained from blood. The sequence was obtained from a woman aged 55 to 70 in good health. V and J are TRBV3-1 and TRBJ1-5, with unresolved D. For the CDR3, the DNA is TGTGCCAGCAGCCCGAGCAGTGGGCCCCAGCATTTT. This translates into CASSPSSGPQHF.